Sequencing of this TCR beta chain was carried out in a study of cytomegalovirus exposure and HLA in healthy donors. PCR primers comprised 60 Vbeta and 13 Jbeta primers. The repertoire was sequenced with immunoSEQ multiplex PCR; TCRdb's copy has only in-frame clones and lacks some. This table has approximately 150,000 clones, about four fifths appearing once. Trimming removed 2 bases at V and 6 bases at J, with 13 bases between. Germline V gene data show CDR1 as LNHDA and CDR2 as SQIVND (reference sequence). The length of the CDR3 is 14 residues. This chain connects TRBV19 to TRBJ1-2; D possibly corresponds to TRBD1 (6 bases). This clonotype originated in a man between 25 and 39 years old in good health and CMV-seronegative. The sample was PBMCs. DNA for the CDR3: TGTGCCAGTAGTATATCCCGGGACATCCATGGCTACACCTTC. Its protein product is CASSISRDIHGYTF.